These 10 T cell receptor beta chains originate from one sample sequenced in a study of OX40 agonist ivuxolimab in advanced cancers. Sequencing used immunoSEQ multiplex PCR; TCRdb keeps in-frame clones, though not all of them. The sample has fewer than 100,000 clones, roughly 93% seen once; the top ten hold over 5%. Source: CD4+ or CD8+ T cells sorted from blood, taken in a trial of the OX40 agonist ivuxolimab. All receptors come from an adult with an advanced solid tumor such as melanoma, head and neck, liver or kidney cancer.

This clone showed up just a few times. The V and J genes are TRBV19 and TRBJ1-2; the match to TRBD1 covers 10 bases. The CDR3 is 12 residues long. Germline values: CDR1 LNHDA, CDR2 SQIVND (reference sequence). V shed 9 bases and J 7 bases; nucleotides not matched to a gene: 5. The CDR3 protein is CASKTGGRGYTF. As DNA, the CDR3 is TGTGCCAGCAAGACAGGGGGCCGTGGCTACACCTTC.

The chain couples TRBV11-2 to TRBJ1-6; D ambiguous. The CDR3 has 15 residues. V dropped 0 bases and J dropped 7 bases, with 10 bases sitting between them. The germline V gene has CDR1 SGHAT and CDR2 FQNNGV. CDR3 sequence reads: CASSLEANVNSPLHF. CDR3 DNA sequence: TGTGCCAGCAGCTTAGAGGCTAACGTCAATTCACCCCTCCACTTT.

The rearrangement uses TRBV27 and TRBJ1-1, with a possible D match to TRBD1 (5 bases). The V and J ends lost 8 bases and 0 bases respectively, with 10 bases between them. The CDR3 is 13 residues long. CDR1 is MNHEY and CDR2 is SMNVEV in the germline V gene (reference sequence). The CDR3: CASGGRLNTEAFF. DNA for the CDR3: TGTGCCAGCGGGGGACGGTTGAACACTGAAGCTTTCTTT.

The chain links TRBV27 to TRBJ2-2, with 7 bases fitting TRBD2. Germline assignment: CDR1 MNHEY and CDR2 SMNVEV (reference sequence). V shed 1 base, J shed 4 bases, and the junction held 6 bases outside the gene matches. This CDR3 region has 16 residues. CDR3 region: CASSLFPSGGTGELFF. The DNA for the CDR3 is TGTGCCAGCAGTTTATTCCCTAGCGGTGGCACCGGGGAGCTGTTTTTT.

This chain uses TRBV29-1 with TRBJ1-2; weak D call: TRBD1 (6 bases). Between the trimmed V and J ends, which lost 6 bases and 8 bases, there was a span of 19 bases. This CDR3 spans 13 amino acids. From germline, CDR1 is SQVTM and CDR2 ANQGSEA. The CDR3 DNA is TGCAGCGTCGCGGGGACATTTGATGCAGGCTACACCTTC. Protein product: CSVAGTFDAGYTF.

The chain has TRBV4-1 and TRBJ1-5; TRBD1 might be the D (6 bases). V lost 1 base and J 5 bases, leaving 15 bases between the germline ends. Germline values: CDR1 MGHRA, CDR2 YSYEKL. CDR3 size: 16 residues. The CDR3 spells CASSQVTGWEYQPQHF. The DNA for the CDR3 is TGCGCCAGCAGCCAAGTAACAGGGTGGGAATATCAGCCCCAGCATTTT.

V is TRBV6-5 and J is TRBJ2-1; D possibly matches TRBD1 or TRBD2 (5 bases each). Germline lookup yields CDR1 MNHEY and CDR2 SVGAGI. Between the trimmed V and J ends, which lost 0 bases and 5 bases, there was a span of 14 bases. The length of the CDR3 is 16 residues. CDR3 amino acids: CASSYSLGERHNEQFF. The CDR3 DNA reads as TGTGCCAGCAGTTACTCGCTAGGGGAGAGGCACAATGAGCAGTTCTTC.

CDR3 residues: CAWSFGGQETQYF. CDR3 sequence (DNA): TGTGCCTGGAGTTTCGGAGGACAAGAGACCCAGTACTTC. The chain couples TRBV30 to TRBJ2-5; D is perhaps TRBD2 (5 bases). The CDR3 covers 13 residues. The V gene lost 2 bases and the J gene lost 2 bases, with 9 bases spanning the gap. Germline V gene lookup returns CDR1 GTSNPN and CDR2 SVGIG (reference sequence).

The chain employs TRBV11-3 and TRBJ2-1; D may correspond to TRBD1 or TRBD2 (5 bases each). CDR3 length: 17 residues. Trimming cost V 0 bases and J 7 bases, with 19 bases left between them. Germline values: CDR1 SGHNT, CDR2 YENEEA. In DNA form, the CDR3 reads TGTGCCAGCAGCTTAGATGGGACGGGGTCCTACACGAATGAGCAGTTCTTC. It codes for CASSLDGTGSYTNEQFF.

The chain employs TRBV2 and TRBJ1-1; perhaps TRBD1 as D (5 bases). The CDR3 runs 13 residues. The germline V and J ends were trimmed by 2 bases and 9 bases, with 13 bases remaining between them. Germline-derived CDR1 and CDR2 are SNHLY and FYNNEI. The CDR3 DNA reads TGTGCCAGCAGTGAAAGGTTGGGGGAAAAAGCTTTCTTT. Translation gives CASSERLGEKAFF.